These T cell receptor beta chains were read from a single sample in a study of control samples from healthy donors and cancer patients. Data came from immunoSEQ multiplex PCR; TCRdb stores just in-frame clones and leaves some out. Among some 67,000 clones listed, approximately 87% were seen once. Source material: PBMCs. The receptor source for this set is a woman aged 50 to 65 with head and neck cancer. Each CDR3 is given without its conserved first and last residue.

v_call: TRBV19; j_call: TRBJ2-7; cdr3_aa: ASSLPQGWNEQY
v_call: TRBV15; j_call: TRBJ1-4; cdr3_aa: ATQRDRATNEKLF
v_call: TRBV9; j_call: TRBJ2-7; cdr3_aa: ASSPSGGAYEQY
v_call: TRBV19; j_call: TRBJ2-6; cdr3_aa: ATSGTSGANVLT
v_call: TRBV28; j_call: TRBJ2-7; cdr3_aa: ASSDPGSSYEQY
v_call: TRBV6-2/TRBV6-3; j_call: TRBJ1-6; cdr3_aa: ASSTGVNSPLH
v_call: TRBV6-5; j_call: TRBJ1-5; cdr3_aa: ASSLDTGARQPQH
v_call: TRBV5-1; j_call: TRBJ2-5; cdr3_aa: ASSLAGIAQETQY
v_call: TRBV2; j_call: TRBJ1-5; cdr3_aa: ASATESNQPQH
v_call: TRBV28; j_call: TRBJ2-1; cdr3_aa: ASFRGGADNEQF
v_call: TRBV2; j_call: TRBJ1-1; cdr3_aa: ASSQGGTEAF
v_call: TRBV30; j_call: TRBJ2-3; cdr3_aa: AWSVSGGKTDTQY
v_call: TRBV19; j_call: TRBJ2-7; cdr3_aa: ASTPRTGDSYEQY
v_call: TRBV7-4; j_call: TRBJ1-2; cdr3_aa: AIVRGLRICYGYT
v_call: TRBV6-2/TRBV6-3; j_call: TRBJ2-1; cdr3_aa: ASSPSGGEQF
v_call: TRBV9; j_call: TRBJ2-5; cdr3_aa: ASSVTGGAETQY
v_call: TRBV6-1; j_call: TRBJ1-6; cdr3_aa: ASSEGIRDRGTGRNNSPLH
v_call: TRBV2; j_call: TRBJ1-1; cdr3_aa: ASRAQANTEAF
v_call: TRBV5-4; j_call: TRBJ2-1; cdr3_aa: ASSSKVASYNEQF
v_call: TRBV5-6; j_call: TRBJ2-1; cdr3_aa: ASSLQGGPISNEQF
v_call: TRBV6-5; j_call: TRBJ2-7; cdr3_aa: ATRFFAGGSYEQY
v_call: TRBV5-4; j_call: TRBJ1-2; cdr3_aa: ASSPVQTRQAPLGGYT